These 2 T cell receptor beta chains originate from one sample sequenced in a study of T cells in Graves' hyperthyroidism and ophthalmopathy. What was amplified from RNA transcripts were TCR beta CDR3 regions. TCR CDR3 regions were first amplified by RT-PCR with HTBI primers. TCRdb used MiXCR to reprocess the multiplex PCR reads, holding one entry per CDR3 protein. The sample carries 130,000 to 150,000 distinct CDR3 sequences, roughly 23% recorded once. Specimen: blood. These receptor sequences come from a woman in her forties or fifties with Graves' hyperthyroidism that later progressed to Graves' ophthalmopathy.

This chain uses TRBV6-5 with TRBJ2-1; D remains ambiguous. This CDR3 contains 15 residues. Trimming stripped 1 base from V and 8 bases from J, with 15 bases between. Per germline, CDR1 MNHEY and CDR2 SVGAGI. DNA for the CDR3: TGTGCCAGCAGTTACTGGCAGGCCTTCTTCGATGAGCAGTTCTTC. Its protein product is CASSYWQAFFDEQFF.

This clonotype was recorded many times. V usage is TRBV5-1 and J usage is TRBJ2-7, with TRBD1 matching 12 bases. Per germline, CDR1 SGHRS and CDR2 YFSETQ. The CDR3 is 15 amino acids. The junction had 7 bases not matched to a gene; V was cut back by 2 bases and J by 7 bases. The CDR3 sequence is CASSFLGQGAGEQYF. CDR3 nucleotides: TGCGCCAGCAGCTTCTTGGGACAGGGGGCGGGGGAGCAGTACTTC.